This T cell receptor (beta chain) was captured by sequencing in a study of T cell repertoires and leukemia-associated antigens. Study-wide points: Expanded clones' antigen specificity and function were not directly tested. The four groups had similar numbers of Vbeta, Jbeta genes and CDR3s.

TCRdb fed the 5' RACE reads into MiXCR, producing one record per CDR3 protein. The sample lists around 12,000 distinct CDR3 sequences, approximately 43% occurring once. Remarks on this clonotype: Its antigen is unknown.

This CDR3 is 14 amino acids long. The V end was cut by 4 bases, the J end by 0 bases, with 10 bases between. The V gene's germline CDR1 is MDHEN and CDR2 SYDVKM. The CD3+ T cells first had an overnight rest without serum. This clonotype was sampled from a female donor in good health. The chain recombines TRBV28 with TRBJ2-7; D tentatively reads TRBD1 or TRBD2 (6 bases each). Sequenced sample: CD3+ T cells sorted from blood and cultured. The CDR3 loop reads CASSWGAPSYEQYF. The CDR3 DNA reads TGTGCCAGCAGTTGGGGGGCACCCTCCTACGAGCAGTACTTC.